This is a list of T cell receptor beta chains from one sample in a study of T cells in Graves' hyperthyroidism and ophthalmopathy. One entry per CDR3 protein results from TCRdb running MiXCR on the multiplex PCR reads. This table holds 250,000 to 400,000 distinct CDR3 sequences, approximately 14% found once. Sequenced: blood. These receptors were taken from a woman aged 40 to 50 with Graves' ophthalmopathy. The CDR3 runs from the conserved cysteine through the conserved F or W. The D gene is left open where the match is weak. A clone size is listed for some rows: how often the clone was seen (once, few, many), or a class if it is expanded.

>TRBV28|many|NA|TRBJ2-1
TGTGCCAGCAGCCGCAGACTTCGCTACAATGAGCAGTTCTTC
CASSRRLRYNEQFF
>TRBV11-2|many|NA|TRBJ2-1
TGTGCCAGCAGCTTAGAGGGGAATGAGCAGTTCTTC
CASSLEGNEQFF
>TRBV20-1|NA|NA|TRBJ2-7
TGCAGTGCTAGGGCCGGGAGCTCCTACGAGCAGTACTTC
CSARAGSSYEQYF
>TRBV19|many|TRBD2|TRBJ2-3
TGTGCCAGTAGGACCGGGACTAGCGGGGGCCCCACTAGCACAGATACGCAGTATTTT
CASRTGTSGGPTSTDTQYF
>TRBV5-6|NA|NA|TRBJ1-1
TGTGCCAGCAGCTTGGCCGTAGGGGCTGAAGCTTTCTTT
CASSLAVGAEAFF
>TRBV3-1|many|TRBD1|TRBJ1-1
TGTGCCAGCACAGGGGGGGACACTGAAGCTTTCTTT
CASTGGDTEAFF
>TRBV7-9|few|NA|TRBJ2-5
TGTGCCAGCAGCTTAATCCCCGCCTACTCTAGGGGAAGAGAGACCCAGTACTTC
CASSLIPAYSRGRETQYF
>TRBV19|few|TRBD1|TRBJ1-4
TGTGCCAGTAGTAGGGGGACAGGGGAAGAAGAAAAACTGTTTTTT
CASSRGTGEEEKLFF
>TRBV7-2|many|NA|TRBJ2-5
TGTGCCAGCAGCTTAGGATGGGGTCCCCAAGAGACCCAGTACTTC
CASSLGWGPQETQYF
>TRBV7-8|many|NA|TRBJ2-6
TGTGCCAGCAGCCGGGACACGCGCCTCTCTGGGGCCAACGTCCTGACTTTC
CASSRDTRLSGANVLTF
>TRBV24-1|many|NA|TRBJ2-1
TGTGCCACCGCGGTAAACTCCTACAATGAGCAGTTCTTC
CATAVNSYNEQFF
>TRBV11-3|many|NA|TRBJ2-1
TGTGCCAGCAGCTTAGGCGGGGTACTTGAGCAGTTCTTC
CASSLGGVLEQFF
>TRBV7-9|many|TRBD2|TRBJ2-7
TGTGCCAGCAGCTCCGGGGGGGGGGCGGGGGCAGGGGCCTACGAGCAGTACTTC
CASSSGGGAGAGAYEQYF
>TRBV7-6|few|NA|TRBJ2-3
TGTGCCAGCAGCTCTACAATCCCGGGACCAGTGAACACAGATACGCAGTATTTT
CASSSTIPGPVNTDTQYF
>TRBV6-6|few|NA|TRBJ2-2
TGTGCCAGCAGTTACTCGGACCAGGGCGTCATAAACACCGGGGAGCTGTTTTTT
CASSYSDQGVINTGELFF
>TRBV18|few|NA|TRBJ2-1
TGTGCCAGCTCACCCTCACGCCAAAAATTGGGAAATGAGCAGTTCTTC
CASSPSRQKLGNEQFF
>TRBV29-1|NA|TRBD2|TRBJ2-1
TGCAGCGGGACTAGCGGGAGGAATGAGCAGCTCTTC
CSGTSGRNEQLF
>TRBV11-2|many|NA|TRBJ2-2
TGTGCCAGCAGCTTCAGGGTCGGCACCGGGGAGCTGTTTTTT
CASSFRVGTGELFF
>TRBV7-9|many|TRBD1|TRBJ2-7
TGTGCCAGCAGCGGGGGTCTCGGTCGGGACAGGGTCCCTTACGAGCAGTACTTC
CASSGGLGRDRVPYEQYF
>TRBV6-2/TRBV6-3|NA|TRBD2|TRBJ2-1
TGTGCCAGCAGTTACGAGGCGGGAGGCCCCTTGAACAATGAGCAGTTCTTC
CASSYEAGGPLNNEQFF
>TRBV11-2|many|NA|TRBJ2-1
TGTGCCAGCAGCTTTTTGTCCGAGGACAGTAGCTCCTACAATGAGCAGTTCTTC
CASSFLSEDSSSYNEQFF
>TRBV25-1|many|NA|TRBJ2-5
TGTGCCAGCAGTGATAGTGGGAGAGAACAAGAGACCCAGTACTTC
CASSDSGREQETQYF
>TRBV15|many|NA|TRBJ2-3
TGTGCCACCAGCAGAGATCAAGGCGGGACTAGCACAGATACGCAGTATTTT
CATSRDQGGTSTDTQYF
>TRBV20-1|many|NA|TRBJ2-7
TGCAGTGCTAGAGGAGGCGGCGAGCAGTACTTC
CSARGGGEQYF
>TRBV11-2|many|TRBD2|TRBJ2-5
TGTGCCAGCAGCCCTGGGACTAGCGTTCTATCGGGGGAGACCCAGTACTTC
CASSPGTSVLSGETQYF
>TRBV28|many|NA|TRBJ2-1
TGTGCCAGCAGCTGGCTCGAGCAGGCCTACAATGAGCAGTTCTTC
CASSWLEQAYNEQFF
>TRBV5-6|many|NA|TRBJ2-7
TGTGCCAGCAGCTCCACGGCGGCCGAGCAGTACTTC
CASSSTAAEQYF
>TRBV5-6|NA|NA|TRBJ2-5
TGTGCCAGCTCATCGGGCCAGATAGTGGGCCAGTACTTC
CASSSGQIVGQYF
>TRBV10-3|many|NA|TRBJ1-1
TGTGCCACATGGGGACACGAGAACACTGAAGCTTTCTTT
CATWGHENTEAFF
>TRBV7-9|NA|NA|TRBJ2-4
TGTGCCGGGGGAGCGGGAAACATTCAGTACTTC
CAGGAGNIQYF